This TCR beta chain was observed in a study of control samples from healthy donors and cancer patients (dated by TCRdb to 2018 to 2021). Libraries came from the immunoSEQ multiplex PCR assay. Held by TCRdb, this immuneACCESS table contains in-frame sequences only and omits some clones. Under half of the omission traces to an unresolved V gene where checked; the cause of the rest is unknown. For this sample the table gives 170,000 or so clones, of which 91% were detected only once. In total, the top ten clones hold roughly 2.1% of the sample. Details on this clone: Its antigen is still unknown. No quality values exist for individual bases; no much larger clone is one base distant.

The CDR3, from cysteine to phenylalanine, totals 16 residues. The read is trimmed to its CDR3 DNA, 48 bases read in frame from base 1. Compared with germline, V lacks 0 bases and J lacks 8 bases; bases without a gene match: 6. Reading the germline V gene gives CDR1 SGHNT and CDR2 YENEEA. The receptor was derived from a middle-aged woman in good health. The sequence links TRBV11-3 to TRBJ2-4; 11 middle bases align to TRBD1. The sample taken for sequencing was blood. The CDR3 region has the sequence CASSLEERDRGYIQYF. The sequenced DNA: TGTGCCAGCAGCTTAGAGGAGAGGGACAGGGGGTACATTCAGTACTTC.